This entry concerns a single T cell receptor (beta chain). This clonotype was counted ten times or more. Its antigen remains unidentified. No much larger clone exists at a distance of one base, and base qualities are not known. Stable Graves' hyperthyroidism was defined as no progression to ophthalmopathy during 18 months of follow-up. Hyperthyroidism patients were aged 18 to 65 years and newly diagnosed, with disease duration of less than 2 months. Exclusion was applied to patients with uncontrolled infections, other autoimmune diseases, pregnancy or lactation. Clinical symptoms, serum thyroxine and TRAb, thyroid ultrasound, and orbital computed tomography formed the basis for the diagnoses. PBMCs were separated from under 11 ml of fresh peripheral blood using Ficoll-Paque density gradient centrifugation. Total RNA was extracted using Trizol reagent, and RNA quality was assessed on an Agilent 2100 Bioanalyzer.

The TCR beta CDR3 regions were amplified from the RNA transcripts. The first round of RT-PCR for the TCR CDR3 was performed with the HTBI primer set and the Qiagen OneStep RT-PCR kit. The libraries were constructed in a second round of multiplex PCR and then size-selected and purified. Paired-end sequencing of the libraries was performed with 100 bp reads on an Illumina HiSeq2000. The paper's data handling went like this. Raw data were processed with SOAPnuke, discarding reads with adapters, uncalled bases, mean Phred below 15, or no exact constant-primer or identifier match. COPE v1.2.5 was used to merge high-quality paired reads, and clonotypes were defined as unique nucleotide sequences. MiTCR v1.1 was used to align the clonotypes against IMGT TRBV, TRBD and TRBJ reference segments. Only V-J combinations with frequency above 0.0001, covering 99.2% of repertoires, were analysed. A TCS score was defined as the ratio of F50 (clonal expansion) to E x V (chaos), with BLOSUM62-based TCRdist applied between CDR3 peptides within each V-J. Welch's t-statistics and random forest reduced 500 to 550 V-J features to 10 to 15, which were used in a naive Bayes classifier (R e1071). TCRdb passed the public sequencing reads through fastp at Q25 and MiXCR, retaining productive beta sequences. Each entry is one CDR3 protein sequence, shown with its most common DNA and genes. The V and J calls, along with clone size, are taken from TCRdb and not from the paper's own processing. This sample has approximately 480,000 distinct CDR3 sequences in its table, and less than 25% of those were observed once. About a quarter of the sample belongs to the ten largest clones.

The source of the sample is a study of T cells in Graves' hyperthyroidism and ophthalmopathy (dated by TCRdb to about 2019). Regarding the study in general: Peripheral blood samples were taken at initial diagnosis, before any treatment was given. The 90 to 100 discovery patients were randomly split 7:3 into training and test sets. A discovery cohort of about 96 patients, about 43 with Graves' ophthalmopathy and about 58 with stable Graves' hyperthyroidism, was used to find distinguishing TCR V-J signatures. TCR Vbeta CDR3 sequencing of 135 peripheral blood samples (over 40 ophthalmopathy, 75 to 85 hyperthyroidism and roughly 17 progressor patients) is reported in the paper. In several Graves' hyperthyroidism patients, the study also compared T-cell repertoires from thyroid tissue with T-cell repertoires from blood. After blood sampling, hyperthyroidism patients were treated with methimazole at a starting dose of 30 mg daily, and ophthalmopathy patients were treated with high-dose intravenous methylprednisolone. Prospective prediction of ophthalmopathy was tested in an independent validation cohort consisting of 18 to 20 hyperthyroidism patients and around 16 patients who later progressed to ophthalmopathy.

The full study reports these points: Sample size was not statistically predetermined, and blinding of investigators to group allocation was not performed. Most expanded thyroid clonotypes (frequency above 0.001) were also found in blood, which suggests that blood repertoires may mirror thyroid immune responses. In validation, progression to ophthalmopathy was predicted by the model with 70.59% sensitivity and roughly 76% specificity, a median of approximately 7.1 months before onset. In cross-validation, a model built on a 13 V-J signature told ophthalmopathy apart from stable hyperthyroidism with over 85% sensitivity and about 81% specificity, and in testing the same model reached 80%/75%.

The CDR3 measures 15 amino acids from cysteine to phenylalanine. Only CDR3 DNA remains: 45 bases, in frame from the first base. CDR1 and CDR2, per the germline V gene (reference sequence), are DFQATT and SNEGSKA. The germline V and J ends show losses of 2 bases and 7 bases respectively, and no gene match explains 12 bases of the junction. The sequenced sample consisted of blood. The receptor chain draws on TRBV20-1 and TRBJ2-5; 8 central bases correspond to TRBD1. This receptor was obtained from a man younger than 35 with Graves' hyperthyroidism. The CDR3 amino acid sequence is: CSARTPGQVIGTQYF. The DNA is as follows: TGCAGTGCTAGAACCCCGGGACAGGTTATTGGGACCCAGTACTTC.